The source of this T cell receptor (beta chain) is a study of cytomegalovirus exposure and HLA in healthy donors (dated by TCRdb to the late 2010s). Describing the broader study: According to an earlier analysis of 550 to 750 of the donors, about 179 million T cells yielded approximately 120 million unique TCR beta sequences and approximately 280 Gb of sequence data. Around 320 gigabases of sequencing data and approximately 84 million unique TCR sequences were included in an early release covering several hundred HLA-typed donors. The genetic ancestry cluster associated with self-reported Caucasian donors included 81% of the roughly 400 genotyped donors. The study aimed to test whether signatures of past pathogen exposure could be identified by cataloging public T cell receptors. The study profiled the T cell repertoires of under 700 subjects by immunosequencing and related them to cytomegalovirus serostatus. In addition to the first cohort of around 670 subjects, a separate validation cohort of approximately 130 different subjects was used. To predict cytomegalovirus infection status, the study brought together high-throughput TCR immunosequencing, statistical association of individual TCRs with disease status, and machine learning. To study patterns of TCR occurrence, a later analysis re-analyzed previously published TCR beta repertoires from 550 to 800 donors and added high-resolution HLA genotyping. The later analysis used no new phenotypic data to find candidate immune exposures, relying instead on TCR beta sequences and their occurrence across donors. An earlier analysis of approximately 640 of the donors applied high-throughput TCR beta sequencing to assess whether each TCR beta V gene segment acted as functional or pseudogenic. Donor age, sex, ethnicity and CMV serostatus were collected together with the repertoire data. In a later genetic analysis, genome-wide SNP genotypes for about 60% of the 666 donors were used, and that subset was treated as a discovery cohort. Every discovery cohort repertoire had been produced on one sequencing platform. Both class I and class II loci were covered by HLA typing, at four-digit resolution. The number of donors typed differed by locus, with about 629-640 for A, B, C, DRB1 and DQB1, roughly 550 for DQA1, over 600 for DPA1, and 400 to 490 for DPB1. Roughly five DR-DQ haplotypes were handled as single units for association and clustering, since linkage in the cohort was strong. Across some 400 genotyped donors of the cohort, an average of about 250,000 unique TCR beta nucleotide sequences per donor were sequenced, and roughly a sixth of those sequences were non-productive. Here is what the overall study found, with its caveats: The study listed 150 to 200 TCR beta chains as associated with cytomegalovirus. Compared with the roughly 670-donor mean, donors in an Asian-associated ancestry cluster had fewer N-insertions in productive TCRs, according to a later genetic analysis. According to the authors, the approach could potentially be generalized to other disease states and immunological phenotypes. The classifier was reported to diagnose cytomegalovirus status with high specificity and sensitivity in both the original cohort and the validation cohort. In a later analysis, TCR association rates were found to vary across HLA loci, with the most associated TCRs seen for DRB1 alleles and the fewest for HLA-C alleles. Because HLA typing was unavailable for some donors at each locus, only the typed subset was used in association tests. An association between a missense DCLRE1C variant and V-gene and J-gene trimming of TCR beta chains was found in a later genetic analysis and replicated in an independent cohort. Roughly uniform sequencing depth across donors was assumed in presence/absence analyses, although this assumption may not hold. A further reported finding was that TCR beta sequences accurately predicted the HLA-A and HLA-B alleles for most subjects in the first cohort. Strong co-occurrence of HLA alleles, especially DR and DQ, made assigning TCR associations to individual alleles difficult. While some public TCRs were present in many individuals, most TCR sequences turned up only very rarely across donors. Several of the top co-occurrence clusters appeared to be linked to parvovirus B19, influenza, CMV and Epstein-Barr virus, according to a later analysis. CMV serostatus was the only immune exposure information available for the cohort. In vitro tests confirmed that a few of the cytomegalovirus-associated TCR beta chains recognize cytomegalovirus antigens. In a later analysis, HLA-associated TCR beta chains showed more clonal expansion and lower generation probabilities than non-associated chains that were equally common. The earlier analysis of some 540 of the donors excluded 15 to 20 rarely observed V segments, including chromosome 9 orphons, because counts were too low. Specific HLA alleles were associated with more than 15,000 TCR beta sequences at a false discovery rate of 0.05 in a later analysis. A cluster of highly shared sequence variants was judged likely to be a technical artifact of the sequencing pipeline. Correlated functional status among segregating V segments might be attributable to linkage disequilibrium, but an unknown experimental factor could not be ruled out. In a later analysis, most CMV-associated TCR beta chains were found to appear HLA-restricted, with HLA associations seemingly driven largely by CMV exposure. An earlier analysis of around 540 of the donors showed that most TCR beta V segments appeared in productive rearrangements either about 87% or about 30% of the time, which broadly matched IMGT annotations. Some IMGT-functional V segments, including TRBV6-2 and TRBV6-3, could not be distinguished by the 87-base-pair reads and were therefore excluded. In this cohort, only TCR beta chains were sequenced, and detectable features were limited by the absence of alpha or paired-chain data.

As regards this clone: Its binding antigen is unknown. No clone much larger than this one lies a single base away; base qualities are absent.

Cut back by 2 bases and 3 bases, the V and J ends lie 15 bases apart. The CDR3 measures 16 amino acids from cysteine to phenylalanine. The sequence is cut down to CDR3 DNA, 48 bases in frame from base 1. According to the germline V gene (reference sequence), CDR1 reads SGHKS and CDR2 reads YYEKEE. Libraries were constructed by the immunoSEQ multiplex PCR assay. For the multiplex PCR, a mixture combining 60 forward primers for TCR Vbeta segments and 13 reverse primers for TCR Jbeta segments was used. The CDR3 region of rearranged TCR beta genes was amplified from genomic DNA with a multiplex PCR assay. The amplified TCR beta libraries were sequenced on the Illumina HiSeq System as 87-base-pair reads. Processing in the source paper ran as follows. Across the 500 to 700 repertoires, a later analysis counted tens of millions of unique TCR beta chains, about 10 million of which were shared by at least two donors. To remove PCR and sequencing errors, raw reads were error-corrected and collapsed into unique sequences using a nearest-neighbor algorithm that merged closely related sequences. To assign V, D and J gene segments, CDR3 sequences were aligned to IMGT reference sequences. For a sequence to be retained, at least a six-nucleotide match to both a V gene segment and a J gene segment was required. A rearrangement was called productive if the CDR3 had no stop codons and remained in frame with V and J, and every other rearrangement was called non-productive. Following IMGT convention, CDR3 was defined as the stretch from the second conserved V-encoded cysteine up to the conserved J-encoded phenylalanine. The earlier analysis of about 500 of the donors excluded sequences that lacked an unambiguous match to a single V gene segment. An earlier analysis of under 750 of the donors called V segments functional above 56.7% productive rearrangements and segregating when the between-donor standard deviation exceeded 5%. A statistical classification framework was built for diagnosing cytomegalovirus status from the catalog of TCR beta chain sequences. In a later analysis, TCR nucleotide sequences were compared against IMGT/GENE-DB human TR gene sequences so that V and J genes could be assigned. In a later analysis, CDR3 sequences and most-parsimonious VDJ recombination scenarios were assigned using the TCRdist pipeline. In a later analysis, every TCR beta chain was defined by the combination of its CDR3 amino acid sequence and its V-gene family, and reads without a unique V-gene family were dropped. As a way to deal with suspected cross-contamination and a sequencing artifact, a later analysis dropped approximately 570 nucleotide sequences that were highly shared and had low generation probability. In a later analysis, a clonal expansion index for each public chain was calculated from normalized within-repertoire ranks of inferred template counts. Generation probabilities in a later analysis came from a VDJ recombination model fitted to out-of-frame rearrangements, and those results were checked against IGoR. Hypergeometric tests were used in a later analysis to score TCR-TCR, TCR-HLA and TCR-CMV co-occurrence, with a repertoire-size bias correction applied to the TCR pairs. False discovery rates were estimated in a later analysis by permuting HLA or CMV assignments 20 times. In a later analysis, co-occurring TCRs were grouped using DBSCAN, and TCRdist sequence similarity was added for clustering within HLA-allele-positive subsets. Repertoires with fewer than 30,000 or more than 120,000 public chains, plus five repertoires with anomalous nucleotide sharing, were excluded from co-occurrence clustering. TCRdb mirrors the immuneACCESS table, restricted to in-frame sequences. Some clones are absent from its copies; in checked studies, under half trace to an unresolved V gene, and the reason for the others is unknown. Clone size and the V and J calls come from that table; the DNA yielded D and trimming. In this sample the table shows fewer than 65,000 clones, nearly 85% of which occur a single time. The top ten clones comprise around 1.6% of the sample.

The cohort was made up of roughly 670 healthy bone marrow donors. At the time of sampling, every cohort member was nominally healthy, though immune exposures that went unrecorded were likely present. The donor was CMV seronegative and belonged to the group of approximately 320 seronegative cohort members. Every donor gave a peripheral blood sample, and the peripheral blood mononuclear cells from that sample were used for TCR beta sequencing. Genomic DNA extraction from the blood cell samples was performed with the Qiagen DNeasy Blood Extraction Kit. Sequences were obtained from PBMCs. This receptor chain uses TRBV5-5 and TRBJ1-5; the D gene identity is not certain. The receptor's source is a man under 40 in good health and CMV-seronegative. The CDR3 reads CASSFEVGGPNQPQHF. Here is the DNA: TGTGCCAGCAGCTTTGAGGTCGGAGGGCCCAATCAGCCCCAGCATTTT.